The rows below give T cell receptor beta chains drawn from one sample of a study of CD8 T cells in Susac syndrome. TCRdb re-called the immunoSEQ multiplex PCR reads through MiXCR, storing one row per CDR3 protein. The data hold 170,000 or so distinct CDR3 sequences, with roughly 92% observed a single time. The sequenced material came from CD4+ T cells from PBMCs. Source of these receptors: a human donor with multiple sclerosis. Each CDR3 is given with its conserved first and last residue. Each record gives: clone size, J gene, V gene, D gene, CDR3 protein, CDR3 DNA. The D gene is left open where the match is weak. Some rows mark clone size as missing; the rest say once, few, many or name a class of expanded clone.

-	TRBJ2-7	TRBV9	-	CASSVDYSYEQYF	TGTGCCAGCAGCGTAGACTACAGCTACGAGCAGTACTTC
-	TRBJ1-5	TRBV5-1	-	CASSFGDNQPQHF	TGCGCCAGCAGCTTCGGGGACAATCAGCCCCAGCATTTT
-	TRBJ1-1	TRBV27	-	CASSILGGGGTVNTEAFF	TGTGCCAGCAGTATCCTTGGAGGAGGGGGGACCGTAAACACTGAAGCTTTCTTT
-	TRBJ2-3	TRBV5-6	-	CASSLAGYSHTDTQYF	TGTGCCAGCAGCTTGGCCGGGTACAGCCACACAGATACGCAGTATTTT
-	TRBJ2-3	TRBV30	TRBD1	CAWSGLGQGTDTQYF	TGTGCCTGGAGTGGCCTAGGACAGGGCACAGATACGCAGTATTTT
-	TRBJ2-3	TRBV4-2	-	CASSPLRPGTQYF	TGTGCCAGCAGCCCTCTCCGCCCTGGTACGCAGTATTTT
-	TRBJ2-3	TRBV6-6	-	CASSYLDTDTQYF	TGTGCCAGCAGTTACTTAGATACAGATACGCAGTATTTT
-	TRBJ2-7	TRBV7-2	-	CASSLGRGSSYEQYF	TGTGCCAGCAGCTTAGGGCGGGGCAGCTCCTACGAGCAGTACTTC
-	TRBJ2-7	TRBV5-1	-	CASSLDGSTDYEQYF	TGCGCCAGCAGCTTGGATGGAAGCACTGACTACGAGCAGTACTTC
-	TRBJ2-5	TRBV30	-	CAWSKRETAYQETQYF	TGTGCCTGGAGTAAAAGGGAGACAGCTTACCAAGAGACCCAGTACTTC
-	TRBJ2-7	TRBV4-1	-	CASSQELRARNEQYF	TGCGCCAGCAGCCAAGAACTCAGGGCTAGGAACGAGCAGTACTTC
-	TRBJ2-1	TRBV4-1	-	CASSQDMSSSYNEQFF	TGCGCCAGCAGCCAAGATATGTCCAGCTCCTACAATGAGCAGTTCTTC
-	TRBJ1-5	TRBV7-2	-	CASSLGQLGINQPQHF	TGTGCCAGCAGCTTAGGACAGTTGGGAATCAATCAGCCCCAGCATTTT
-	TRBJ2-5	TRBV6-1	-	CASRSSETQYF	TGTGCCAGCAGATCTTCGGAGACCCAGTACTTC
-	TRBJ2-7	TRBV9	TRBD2	CASSPQGTSIYEQYF	TGTGCCAGCAGCCCCCAAGGGACTAGCATCTACGAGCAGTACTTC
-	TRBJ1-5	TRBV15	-	CATSGMRWSGNQPQHF	TGTGCCACCAGCGGAATGAGGTGGAGCGGCAATCAGCCCCAGCATTTT
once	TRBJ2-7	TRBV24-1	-	CATGYEQYF	TGTGCCACCGGGTACGAGCAGTACTTC
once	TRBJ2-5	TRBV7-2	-	CASSFQQAQETQYF	TGTGCCAGCAGCTTTCAACAGGCTCAAGAGACCCAGTACTTC
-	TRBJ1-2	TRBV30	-	CAWSRRNYGYTF	TGTGCCTGGAGTCGCAGGAACTATGGCTACACCTTC
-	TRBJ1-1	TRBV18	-	CASSPSTAGSGYTEAFF	TGTGCCAGCTCACCAAGCACCGCAGGCAGCGGATACACTGAAGCTTTCTTT
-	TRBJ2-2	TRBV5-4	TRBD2	CASSLGLAGVRATGELFF	TGTGCCAGCAGCTTGGGGCTAGCGGGAGTGCGAGCCACCGGGGAGCTGTTTTTT
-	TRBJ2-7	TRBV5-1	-	CASSLSTISTYEQYF	TGCGCCAGCAGCTTGTCGACTATATCCACCTACGAGCAGTACTTC
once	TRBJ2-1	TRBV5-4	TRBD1	CASSLPGQGAHEQFF	TGTGCCAGCAGCTTGCCGGGACAGGGGGCACATGAGCAGTTCTTC
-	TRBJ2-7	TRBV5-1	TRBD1	CASGTGEKLVQYF	TGCGCCAGCGGTACAGGGGAAAAGCTGGTGCAGTACTTC
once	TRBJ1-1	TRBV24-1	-	CATSESRGEAFF	TGTGCCACCAGTGAGTCACGAGGTGAAGCTTTCTTT
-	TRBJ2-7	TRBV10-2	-	CASRSPGLSYEQYF	TGCGCCAGCAGATCCCCGGGCCTCTCCTACGAGCAGTACTTC
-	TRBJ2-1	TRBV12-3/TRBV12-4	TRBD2	CASRRGTSGGDEQFF	TGTGCCAGCAGGAGGGGGACTAGCGGGGGGGATGAGCAGTTCTTC
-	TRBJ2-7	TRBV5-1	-	CASSFLQGRNEQYF	TGCGCCAGCAGCTTTCTCCAGGGTAGGAACGAGCAGTACTTC
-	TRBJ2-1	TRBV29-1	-	CSVAQRSGVYNEQFF	TGCAGCGTAGCACAAAGAAGCGGCGTCTACAATGAGCAGTTCTTC
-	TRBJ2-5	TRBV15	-	CATSRDKRETQYF	TGTGCCACCAGCAGAGACAAGAGGGAGACCCAGTACTTC
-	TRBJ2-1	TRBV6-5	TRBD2	CASSWEGGPYNEQFF	TGTGCCAGCTCCTGGGAGGGCGGGCCATACAATGAGCAGTTCTTC
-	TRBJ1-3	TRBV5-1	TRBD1	CASSGNTGAGNTIYF	TGCGCCAGCAGCGGAAACACAGGGGCTGGAAACACCATATATTTT
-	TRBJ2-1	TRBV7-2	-	CASSTDGGSYNEQFF	TGTGCCAGCAGCACCGACGGAGGATCCTACAATGAGCAGTTCTTC
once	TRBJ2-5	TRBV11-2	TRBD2	CASSGTGTSGIQETQYF	TGTGCCAGCAGCGGGACAGGGACTAGCGGGATCCAAGAGACCCAGTACTTC
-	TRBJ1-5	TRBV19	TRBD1	CASRAMDRSGNQPQHF	TGTGCCAGTAGGGCTATGGACAGGAGCGGCAATCAGCCCCAGCATTTT
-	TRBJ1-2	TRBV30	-	CACPGLPEVYGYTF	TGTGCCTGCCCGGGACTCCCCGAGGTCTATGGCTACACCTTC
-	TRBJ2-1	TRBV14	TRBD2	CASSQWGLAGGYNEQFF	TGTGCCAGCAGCCAATGGGGACTAGCGGGGGGATACAATGAGCAGTTCTTC
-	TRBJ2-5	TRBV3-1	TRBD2	CASSHQSAGGPETQYF	TGTGCCAGCAGCCACCAGTCAGCGGGAGGGCCAGAGACCCAGTACTTC
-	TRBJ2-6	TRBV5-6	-	CASSSRGALLISGANVLTF	TGTGCCAGCAGCTCCCGGGGAGCCCTACTCATCTCTGGGGCCAACGTCCTGACTTTC